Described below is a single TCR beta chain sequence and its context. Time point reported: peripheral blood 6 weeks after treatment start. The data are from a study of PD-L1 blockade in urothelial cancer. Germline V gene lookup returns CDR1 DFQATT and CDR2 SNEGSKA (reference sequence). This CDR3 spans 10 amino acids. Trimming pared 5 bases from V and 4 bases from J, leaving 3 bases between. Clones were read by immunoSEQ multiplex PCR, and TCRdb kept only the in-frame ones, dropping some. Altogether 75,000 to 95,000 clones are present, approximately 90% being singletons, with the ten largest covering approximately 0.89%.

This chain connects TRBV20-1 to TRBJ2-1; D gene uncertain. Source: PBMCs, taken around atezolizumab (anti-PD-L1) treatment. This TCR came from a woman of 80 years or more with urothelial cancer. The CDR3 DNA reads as TGCAGTGCTCCATACAATGAGCAGTTCTTC. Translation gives CSAPYNEQFF.